This T cell receptor (beta chain) originates from a study of blood T cells in healthy people across ages. Donors were healthy Caucasian individuals from Russia aged about 6 to 90. V lost 10 bases and J lost 3; bases outside the gene matches: 9. Germline values: CDR1 SNHLY, CDR2 FYNNEI. The CDR3 has 14 residues. PCR was performed a second time for roughly 7 to 11 cycles using a sample-barcoded 5' primer and a J-beta primer mix. Each CDR3 protein is one row after TCRdb ran MiXCR on the 5' RACE reads. Among approximately 1.5 million distinct CDR3 sequences, about 32% were seen once, and the ten largest hold approximately 10%.

The V gene is TRBV2, the J gene TRBJ1-1; 9 nucleotides line up with TRBD1. The clonotype originates from a woman aged 25 to 45 in good health. The sample was blood. The CDR3 nucleotides are TGTGCCAAAAAAACCGGGACAGGGTACACTGAAGCTTTCTTT. Its translation: CAKKTGTGYTEAFF.